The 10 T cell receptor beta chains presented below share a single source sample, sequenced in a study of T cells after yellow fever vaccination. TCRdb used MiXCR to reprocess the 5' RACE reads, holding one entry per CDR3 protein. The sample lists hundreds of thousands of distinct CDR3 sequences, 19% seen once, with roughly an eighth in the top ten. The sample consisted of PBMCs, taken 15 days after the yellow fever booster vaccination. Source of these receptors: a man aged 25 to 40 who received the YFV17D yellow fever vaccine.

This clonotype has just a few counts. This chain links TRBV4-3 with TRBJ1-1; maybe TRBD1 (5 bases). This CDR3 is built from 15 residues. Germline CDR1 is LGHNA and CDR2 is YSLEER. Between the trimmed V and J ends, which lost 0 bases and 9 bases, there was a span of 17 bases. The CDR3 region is CASSQDREGARKAFF. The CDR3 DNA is TGCGCCAGCAGCCAAGACCGCGAAGGGGCTCGTAAAGCTTTCTTT.

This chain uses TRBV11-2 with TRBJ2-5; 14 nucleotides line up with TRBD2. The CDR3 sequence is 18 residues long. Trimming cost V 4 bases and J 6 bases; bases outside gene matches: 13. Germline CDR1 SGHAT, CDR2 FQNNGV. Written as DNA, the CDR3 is TGTGCCAGCAGCTCACGACCGGGACTAGCGGGAGAAAGCCAGACCCAGTACTTC. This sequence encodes CASSSRPGLAGESQTQYF. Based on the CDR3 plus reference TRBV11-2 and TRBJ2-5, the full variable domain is EAGVAQSPRYKIIEKRQSVAFWCNPISGHATLYWYQQILGQGPKLLIQFQNNGVVDDSQLPKDRFSAERLKGVDSTLKIQPAKLEDSAVYLCASSSRPGLAGESQTQYFGPGTRLLVL.

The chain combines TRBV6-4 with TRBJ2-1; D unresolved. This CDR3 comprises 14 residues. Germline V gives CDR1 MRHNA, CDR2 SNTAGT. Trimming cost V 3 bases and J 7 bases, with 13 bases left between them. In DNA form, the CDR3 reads TGTGCCAGCAGTGAGGAAGGTTTATGGAATGAGCAGTTCTTC. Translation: CASSEEGLWNEQFF.

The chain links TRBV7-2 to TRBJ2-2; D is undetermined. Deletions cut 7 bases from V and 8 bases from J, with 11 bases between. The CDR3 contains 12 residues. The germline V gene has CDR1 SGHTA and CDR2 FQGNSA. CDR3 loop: CASNLQDGELFF. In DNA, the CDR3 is TGTGCCAGCAACCTCCAGGATGGGGAGCTGTTTTTT. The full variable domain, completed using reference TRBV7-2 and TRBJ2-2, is GAGVSQSPSNKVTEKGKDVELRCDPISGHTALYWYRQSLGQGLEFLIYFQGNSAPDKSGLPSDRFSAERTGGSVSTLTIQRTQQEDSAVYLCASNLQDGELFFGEGSRLTVL.

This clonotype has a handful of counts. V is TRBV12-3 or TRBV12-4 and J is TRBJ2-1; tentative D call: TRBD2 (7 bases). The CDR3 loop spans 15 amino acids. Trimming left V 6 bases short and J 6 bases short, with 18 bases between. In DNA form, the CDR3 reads TGTGCCAGCAGGCTGGGGGGGACACTATCCAATGAGCAGTTCTTC. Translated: CASRLGGTLSNEQFF.

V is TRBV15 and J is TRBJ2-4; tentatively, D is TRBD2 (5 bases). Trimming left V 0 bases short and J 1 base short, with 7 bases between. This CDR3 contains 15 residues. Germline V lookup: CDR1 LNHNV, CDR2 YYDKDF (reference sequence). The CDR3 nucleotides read TGTGCCACCAGCAGAGAGGGCGGGGCCAAAAACATTCAGTACTTC. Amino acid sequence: CATSREGGAKNIQYF.

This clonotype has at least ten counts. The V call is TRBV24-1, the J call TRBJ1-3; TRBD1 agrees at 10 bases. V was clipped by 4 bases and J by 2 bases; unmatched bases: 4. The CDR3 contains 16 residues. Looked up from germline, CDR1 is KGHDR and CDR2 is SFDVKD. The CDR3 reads CATSEGGQGTGNTIYF. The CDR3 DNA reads TGTGCCACCAGTGAAGGGGGACAGGGGACTGGAAACACCATATATTTT.

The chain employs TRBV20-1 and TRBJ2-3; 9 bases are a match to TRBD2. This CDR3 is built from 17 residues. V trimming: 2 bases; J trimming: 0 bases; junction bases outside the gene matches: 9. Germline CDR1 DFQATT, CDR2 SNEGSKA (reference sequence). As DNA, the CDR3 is TGCAGTGCTAGATTTCCCGGCCTAGCGGGGAGCACAGATACGCAGTATTTT. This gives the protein CSARFPGLAGSTDTQYF.

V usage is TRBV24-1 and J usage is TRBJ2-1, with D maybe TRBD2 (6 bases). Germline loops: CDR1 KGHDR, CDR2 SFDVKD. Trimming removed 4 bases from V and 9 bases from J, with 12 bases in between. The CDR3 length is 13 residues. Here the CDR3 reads CATSDGSLGEQFF. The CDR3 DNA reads TGTGCCACCAGTGACGGGAGTCTTGGTGAGCAGTTCTTC.

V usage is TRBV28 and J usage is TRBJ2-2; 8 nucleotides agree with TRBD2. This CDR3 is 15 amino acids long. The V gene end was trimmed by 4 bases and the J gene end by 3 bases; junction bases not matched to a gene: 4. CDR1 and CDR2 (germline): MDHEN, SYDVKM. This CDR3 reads CASSSGTRDTGELFF. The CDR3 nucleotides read TGTGCCAGCAGTTCCGGGACTAGAGACACCGGGGAGCTGTTTTTT.